This T cell receptor beta chain came from a study of T cells in Graves' hyperthyroidism and ophthalmopathy. Findings of the study overall: Ophthalmopathy got predicted by the model a median about six months before its onset. Blood shared most expanded thyroid clonotypes above 0.001.

The sample holds many counts of this clonotype. As yet, its antigen is unknown. Graves' hyperthyroidism is called stable when ophthalmopathy does not progress within 18 months. Clinical symptoms, serum thyroxine, TRAb, thyroid ultrasound and orbital computed tomography informed diagnoses. Researchers amplified the TCR beta CDR3 regions from RNA transcripts. TCR CDR3 underwent first-round RT-PCR with the HTBI primer set. TCRdb re-called the multiplex PCR reads through MiXCR, storing one row per CDR3 protein. The sample holds over 300,000 distinct CDR3 sequences, around 14% seen once. V lost 2 bases and J lost 1; bases outside the gene matches: 3. CDR1 SGDLS and CDR2 YYNGEE come from the germline V gene. This CDR3 spans 15 amino acids.

The chain carries TRBV9 and TRBJ2-5; 9 bases map to TRBD2. The clonotype originates from an older woman with Graves' hyperthyroidism. Sample: blood. The CDR3 protein is CASSVLAGPQETQYF. DNA for the CDR3: TGTGCCAGCAGCGTGCTAGCGGGACCCCAAGAGACCCAGTACTTC.